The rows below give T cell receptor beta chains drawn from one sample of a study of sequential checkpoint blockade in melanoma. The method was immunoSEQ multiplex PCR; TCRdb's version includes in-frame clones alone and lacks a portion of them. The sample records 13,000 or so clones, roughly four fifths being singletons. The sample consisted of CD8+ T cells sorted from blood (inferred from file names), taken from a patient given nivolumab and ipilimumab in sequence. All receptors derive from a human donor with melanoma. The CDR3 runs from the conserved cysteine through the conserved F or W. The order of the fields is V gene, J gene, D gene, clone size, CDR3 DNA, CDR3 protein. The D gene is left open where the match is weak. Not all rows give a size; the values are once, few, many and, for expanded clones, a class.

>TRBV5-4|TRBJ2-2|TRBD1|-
TGTGCCAGCAGCGGGGGGGACAGGGACACCGGGGAGCTGTTTTTT
CASSGGDRDTGELFF
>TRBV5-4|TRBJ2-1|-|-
TGTGCCAGCAACCTTTGGGGGGGGCGCCAGAACAATGAGCAGTTCTTC
CASNLWGGRQNNEQFF
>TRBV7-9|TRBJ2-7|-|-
TGTGCCAGCAGCCCCCAACGCGCAGGGGCGACCTACGAGCAGTACTTC
CASSPQRAGATYEQYF
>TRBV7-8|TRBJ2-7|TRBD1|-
TGTGCCAGCAGCTTAACGAGACAGGGCTGGGAGCAGTACTTC
CASSLTRQGWEQYF
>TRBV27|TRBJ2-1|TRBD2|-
TGTGCCAGCAGTTCCGGGACTAGCGGGAACAATGAGCAGTTCTTC
CASSSGTSGNNEQFF
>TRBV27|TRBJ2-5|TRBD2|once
TGTGCCAGCAGTACAGGGGTGCGGGAGGGCCGGATTTACCAAGAGACCCAGTACTTC
CASSTGVREGRIYQETQYF
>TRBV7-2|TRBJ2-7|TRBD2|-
TGTGCCAGCAGCCCGATAACCCGGCTTGGGGGGGAATTATACGAGCAGTACTTC
CASSPITRLGGELYEQYF
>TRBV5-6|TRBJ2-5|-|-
TGTGCCAGCAGCTTCCGAGAGACCCAGTACTTC
CASSFRETQYF
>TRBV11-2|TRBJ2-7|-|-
TGTGCCAGCAGCTTAGAGTCCGGGAGCTACGAGCAGTACTTC
CASSLESGSYEQYF
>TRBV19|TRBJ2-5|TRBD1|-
TGTGCCAGTAGCCTACAGGGGCCGTGGCAAGAGACCCAGTACTTC
CASSLQGPWQETQYF